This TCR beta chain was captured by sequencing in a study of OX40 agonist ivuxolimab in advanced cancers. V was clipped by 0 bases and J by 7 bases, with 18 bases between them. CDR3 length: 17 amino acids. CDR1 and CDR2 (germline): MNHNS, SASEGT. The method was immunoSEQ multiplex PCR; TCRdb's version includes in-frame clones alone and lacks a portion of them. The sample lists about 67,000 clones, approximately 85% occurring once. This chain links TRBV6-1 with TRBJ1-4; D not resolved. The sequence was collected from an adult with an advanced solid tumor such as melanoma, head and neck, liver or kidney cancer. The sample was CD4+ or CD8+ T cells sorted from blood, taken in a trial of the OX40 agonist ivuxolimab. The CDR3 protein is CASSEALQVGGFEKLFF. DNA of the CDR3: TGTGCCAGCAGTGAAGCGCTTCAAGTGGGAGGGTTTGAAAAACTGTTTTTT.